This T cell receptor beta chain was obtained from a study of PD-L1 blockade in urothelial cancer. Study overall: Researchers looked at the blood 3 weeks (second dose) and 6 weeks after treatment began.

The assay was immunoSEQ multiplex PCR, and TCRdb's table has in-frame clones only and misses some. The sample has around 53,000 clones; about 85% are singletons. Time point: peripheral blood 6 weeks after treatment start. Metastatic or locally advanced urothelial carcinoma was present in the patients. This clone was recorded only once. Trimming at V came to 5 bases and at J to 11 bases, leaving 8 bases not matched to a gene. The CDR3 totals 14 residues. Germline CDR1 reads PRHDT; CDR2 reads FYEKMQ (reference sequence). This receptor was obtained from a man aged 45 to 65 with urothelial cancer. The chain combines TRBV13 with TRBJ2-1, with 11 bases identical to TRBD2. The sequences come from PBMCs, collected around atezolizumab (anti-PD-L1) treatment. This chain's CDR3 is CASSKTSGENKQFF. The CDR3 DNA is TGTGCCAGCAGCAAGACTAGCGGGGAAAATAAGCAGTTCTTC.